This T cell receptor beta chain emerged from a study of identical twins. Notes on the study in general: A partial confounding effect on zero-insertion analyses could come from invariant MAIT and iNKT cells. With beta out-of-frame sequences, excess sharing by twins was weaker. Models underpredicted monozygotic twin sharing of out-of-frame TCR alpha.

This clonotype was detected only a few times. Antigen specificity is unknown. A universal primer site was created by template switching, with the cDNA bearing unique molecular identifiers. TCRdb reprocessed the 5' RACE reads with MiXCR, giving one entry per CDR3 protein. The sample yields 1,800,000 or so distinct CDR3 sequences, around a third seen once. Germline lookup yields CDR1 DFQATT and CDR2 SNEGSKA (reference sequence). V dropped 5 bases and J dropped 4; count of bases not matched to a gene: 9. The CDR3 is made up of 15 amino acids. The TCR was taken from a newborn girl in good health. This chain connects TRBV20-1 to TRBJ2-1, with 9 nucleotides matching TRBD2. Specimen: cord blood. CDR3 amino acids: CSAPQTSGSYNEQFF. As DNA, the CDR3 is TGCAGTGCTCCCCAAACTAGCGGGTCTTACAATGAGCAGTTCTTC.